The T cell receptor (beta chain) under discussion was sequenced for a study of Graves' ophthalmopathy and Graves' hyperthyroidism. The study's findings and limits: The study's model predicted ophthalmopathy progression at approximately 70% sensitivity and about 72% specificity.

The length of the CDR3 is 15 residues. The V gene lost 6 bases and the J gene lost 4 bases, with 18 bases spanning the gap. Other autoimmune disease, uncontrolled infection, pregnancy and lactation led to exclusion. Fresh peripheral blood, about 9.3 ml, was the PBMC source. The TCR beta CDR3 regions underwent amplification from RNA transcripts. Scientists carried out first-round RT-PCR using HTBI primers and then a second-round multiplex PCR. Each CDR3 protein gets one entry after TCRdb re-called the multiplex PCR reads with MiXCR. The sample contains approximately 160,000 distinct CDR3 sequences, approximately 40% of which appear only once. By share, this clonotype ranks as medium-sized. What it binds is unknown.

Sequenced: peripheral blood. J is TRBJ1-1 and V is TRBV12-3 or TRBV12-4, with D possibly TRBD1 on 5 matching bases. The TCR sequence derives from a man aged 25-40 years with Graves' ophthalmopathy. The CDR3 bases are TGTGCCAGCAGCCTCATGGGGGAGTTGAGCACTGAAGCTTTCTTT. Residues: CASSLMGELSTEAFF.